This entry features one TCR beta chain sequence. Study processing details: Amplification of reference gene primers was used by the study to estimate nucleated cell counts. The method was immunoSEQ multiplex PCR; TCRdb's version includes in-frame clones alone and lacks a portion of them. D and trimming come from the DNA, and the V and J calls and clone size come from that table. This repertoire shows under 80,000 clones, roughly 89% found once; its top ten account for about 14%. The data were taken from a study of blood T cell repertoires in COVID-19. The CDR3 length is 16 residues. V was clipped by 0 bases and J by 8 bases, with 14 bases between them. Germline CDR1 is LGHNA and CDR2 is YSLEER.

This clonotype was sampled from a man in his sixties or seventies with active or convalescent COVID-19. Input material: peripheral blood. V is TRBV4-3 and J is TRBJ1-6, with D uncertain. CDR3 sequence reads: CASSQENLESHSPLHF. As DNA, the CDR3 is TGCGCCAGCAGCCAAGAAAACCTCGAAAGCCATTCACCCCTCCACTTT.